This TCR beta chain was identified in a study of control samples from healthy donors and cancer patients. CDR3 length equals 17 residues. The V gene lost 1 base and the J gene lost 2 bases, with 16 bases spanning the gap. Germline V gene sequence: CDR1 LGHNA, CDR2 YSLEER. Measured with immunoSEQ multiplex PCR; TCRdb has only the in-frame clones, and not every one. The sample contains some 70,000 clones, 65% to 85% of which appear only once. Sequencing used blood. This clonotype originated in a man aged 55 to 70 in good health. The chain is built from TRBV4-3 and TRBJ2-3; either TRBD1 or TRBD2 may supply D (5 bases each). The CDR3 reads CASSQGRQRAYTDTQYF. CDR3 coding DNA: TGCGCCAGCAGCCAAGGTCGACAGAGGGCTTACACAGATACGCAGTATTTT.